These 20 T cell receptor beta chains were all obtained from the same sample, sequenced in a study of T cell repertoires in cytomegalovirus infection. TCRdb reanalysed the reads using MiXCR and keeps one entry per CDR3 protein. The sample lists almost 550,000 distinct CDR3 sequences, approximately 16% occurring once. The sample consisted of CD8+ T cells from PBMCs. The source of these receptors is a human donor in good health (CMV status not recorded). Some clones in this sample may be carry-over from other donors' samples.

This clonotype was picked up a small number of times. The rearrangement uses TRBV6-1 and TRBJ2-2; TRBD1 aligns across 9 bases. Trimming at V came to 8 bases and at J to 4 bases, leaving 2 bases not matched to a gene. The germline V gene encodes CDR1 MNHNS and CDR2 SASEGT. The CDR3 extends over 13 amino acids. CDR3: CASGTGRTGELFF. The CDR3 region has the DNA TGTGCCAGCGGGACAGGGCGCACCGGGGAGCTGTTTTTT.

Written as DNA, the CDR3 is TGTGCCAGCTCGGGTGGCGGGGAGCTGTTTTTT. This sequence encodes CASSGGGELFF. The rearrangement joins TRBV14 to TRBJ2-2, with D uncertain. Trimming pared 8 bases from V and 7 bases from J, leaving 8 bases between. The CDR3 consists of 11 residues. Germline V gene lookup returns CDR1 SGHDN and CDR2 FVKESK.

This clonotype came up many times. The rearrangement joins TRBV6-5 to TRBJ1-2, with TRBD1 matching 8 bases. Germline V gene sequence: CDR1 MNHEY, CDR2 SVGAGI. The CDR3 spans 13 residues. V trimming: 4 bases; J trimming: 6 bases; junction bases outside the gene matches: 4. CDR3 bases: TGTGCCAGCAGTTTGGGACAGGATGATGGCTACACCTTC. It specifies CASSLGQDDGYTF.

The table lists this clonotype with many counts. The CDR3: CASSQSRGRSNQPQHF. The CDR3 coding sequence is TGTGCCAGCAGCCAAAGCAGGGGCAGGTCCAATCAGCCCCAGCATTTT. The chain is built from TRBV3-1 and TRBJ1-5, with D perhaps TRBD1 (6 bases). This CDR3 is built from 16 residues. Trimming took off 2 bases at V and 3 bases at J, with 14 bases between the two ends. Per the germline V gene, CDR1 is LGHDT and CDR2 is YNNKEL (reference sequence).

Concerning this clonotype: Since a much larger clone is just one base distant, this may be a read error. Since the CDR3 does not end with the conserved phenylalanine or tryptophan, this likely comes from a read error. The V and J genes are TRBV12-3 or TRBV12-4 and TRBJ2-7; D gene unclear. Trimming removed 5 bases from V and 3 bases from J, with 17 bases in between. This CDR3 region has 15 residues. In DNA form, the CDR3 reads TGTGCCAGCAGTACCGGACGGAACGACTTCTACGAGCAGTACTTA. Residues: CASSTGRNDFYEQYL.

The chain recombines TRBV29-1 with TRBJ1-2; D ambiguous. V lost 6 bases to trimming and J lost 9 bases, with 17 bases between them. Germline assignment: CDR1 SQVTM and CDR2 ANQGSEA. The CDR3 loop spans 12 amino acids. The CDR3 bases are TGCAGCGTGGACTCCCCAGACGAACGCTACACCTTC. Protein sequence: CSVDSPDERYTF.

This clonotype was detected only a few times. The gene calls are TRBV24-1 and TRBJ2-1; D possibly corresponds to TRBD2 (6 bases). CDR1 is KGHDR, CDR2 SFDVKD, per germline. V gave up 0 bases and J gave up 8 bases, with 10 bases separating them. The CDR3 has 14 residues. CDR3 residues: CATSDLHWGDEQFF. DNA of the CDR3: TGTGCCACCAGTGATTTGCATTGGGGGGATGAGCAGTTCTTC.

At least ten counts were recorded for this clonotype. J is TRBJ2-4 and V is TRBV7-8; 7 bases agree with TRBD1. The CDR3 loop spans 17 amino acids. Germline V gives CDR1 SGHVS, CDR2 FQNEAQ. V shed 0 bases, J shed 4 bases, and the junction held 9 bases outside the gene matches. The CDR3 reads CASSLAEKGAFKNIQYF. The CDR3 DNA sequence: TGTGCCAGCAGCTTAGCGGAAAAGGGGGCATTTAAAAACATTCAGTACTTC.

This clonotype was seen ten or more times. This chain joins TRBV27 and TRBJ1-2; the D is unclear. The germline gives CDR1 MNHEY, CDR2 SMNVEV (reference sequence). The CDR3 length is 14 residues. V lost 5 bases, J lost 0 bases, and 10 bases lay in between. This chain's CDR3 is CASSAVGTNYGYTF. The CDR3 bases are TGTGCCAGCAGTGCCGTAGGGACTAACTATGGCTACACCTTC.

This chain links TRBV12-5 with TRBJ1-1; 7 bases match TRBD1. After removal of 5 bases from V and 0 bases from J, the junction contained 18 bases not matched to a gene. CDR3 length: 19 residues. CDR1 and CDR2 (germline): LGHNT, FRNRAP. Here the CDR3 DNA reads TGTGCTAGTGGTCTAGACCCATTCCCGGGACAGTCCCTGAACACTGAAGCTTTCTTT. Its translation: CASGLDPFPGQSLNTEAFF.

There are many counts of this clonotype. The chain joins TRBV7-6 to TRBJ2-5; 8 positions match TRBD1. This CDR3 is built from 15 residues. V shed 1 base and J 1 base; nucleotides not matched to a gene: 2. CDR1 is SGHVS, CDR2 FNYEAQ, per germline. CDR3 protein: CASSLDRGAQETQYF. Written as DNA, the CDR3 is TGTGCCAGCAGCTTAGACAGGGGGGCCCAAGAGACCCAGTACTTC.

The table lists this clonotype with many counts. The CDR3 protein is CASSLSDVGSAQETQYF. CDR3 DNA sequence: TGTGCCAGCAGCCTATCAGACGTGGGAAGTGCCCAAGAGACCCAGTACTTC. The chain recombines TRBV7-9 with TRBJ2-5; D ambiguous. This CDR3 spans 17 amino acids. V gave up 5 bases and J gave up 1 base, with 20 bases separating them. Germline V gene lookup returns CDR1 SEHNR and CDR2 FQNEAQ (reference sequence).

This clonotype has a count of ten or more. This chain links TRBV9 with TRBJ2-5, with 9 bases lining up with TRBD2. The CDR3 is 18 residues long. The V and J ends lost 0 bases and 4 bases, in that order; junction bases with no gene match: 13. Per germline, CDR1 SGDLS and CDR2 YYNGEE. CDR3 loop: CASSVENWSGGPGETQYF. Here the CDR3 DNA reads TGTGCCAGCAGCGTAGAGAATTGGAGCGGGGGGCCGGGAGAGACCCAGTACTTC.

This clonotype was detected many times. The chain uses TRBV5-6 and TRBJ1-5; D is uncertain. Looked up from germline, CDR1 is SGHDT and CDR2 is YYEEEE. Trimming stripped 0 bases from V and 1 base from J, with 8 bases between. The CDR3 is 15 amino acids. This CDR3 is CASSLGGRSNQPQHF. DNA of the CDR3: TGTGCCAGCAGCTTGGGAGGGAGGAGCAATCAGCCCCAGCATTTT.

This chain joins TRBV12-3 or TRBV12-4 and TRBJ1-4; no clear D. The CDR3 is 16 residues long. Trimming pared 4 bases from V and 8 bases from J, leaving 20 bases between. As DNA, the CDR3 is TGTGCCAGCAGTTCGTCGACGGACTCCTCGTGGGAAAAACTGTTTTTT. Residues: CASSSSTDSSWEKLFF.

At least ten counts were recorded for this clonotype. V and J are TRBV7-8 and TRBJ2-7; maybe TRBD2 (5 bases). This CDR3 is 14 amino acids long. Germline values: CDR1 SGHVS, CDR2 FQNEAQ. Trimming took off 3 bases at V and 5 bases at J, with 14 bases between the two ends. CDR3 bases: TGTGCCAGCAGCTTGCGGCAGATCGGGGACGAGCAGTACTTC. Encoded protein: CASSLRQIGDEQYF.

Many counts were recorded for this clonotype. This chain links TRBV7-3 with TRBJ1-1; TRBD1 agrees at 7 bases. The CDR3 contains 15 residues. With V trimmed by 5 bases and J by 0 bases, 6 bases remained unmatched. Germline values: CDR1 SGHTA, CDR2 FQGTGA. For the CDR3, the DNA is TGTGCCAGCAGCCCGACAGGGATACTGAACACTGAAGCTTTCTTT. This translates into CASSPTGILNTEAFF.

The sample holds many counts of this clonotype. The chain links TRBV5-5 to TRBJ1-1; TRBD1 matches 8 bases. From germline, CDR1 is SGHKS and CDR2 YYEKEE (reference sequence). After removal of 0 bases from V and 1 base from J, the junction contained 5 bases not matched to a gene. The CDR3 runs to 16 residues. The CDR3 DNA reads as TGTGCCAGCAGCTTGGCACAGGGGGTAAGGAACACTGAAGCTTTCTTT. It specifies CASSLAQGVRNTEAFF.

This clonotype was recorded many times. The V and J genes are TRBV2 and TRBJ2-3; TRBD2 is a possible D gene (5 bases). CDR3 length: 17 residues. Per the germline V gene, CDR1 is SNHLY and CDR2 is FYNNEI. The V gene lost 3 bases and the J gene lost 3 bases, with 19 bases spanning the gap. CDR3: CASSDSYEGSMTDTQYF. The CDR3 bases are TGTGCCAGCAGTGATTCTTACGAGGGTTCTATGACAGATACGCAGTATTTT.

The chain recombines TRBV10-3 with TRBJ2-7; D gene unclear. V shed 10 bases and J shed 0 bases, with 13 bases lying between them. The V gene's germline CDR1 is ENHRY and CDR2 SYGVKD. There are 13 residues in the CDR3. In DNA, the CDR3 is TGTGCCACCGAAGAACCTCCCTCCTACGAGCAGTACTTC. It specifies CATEEPPSYEQYF.